There are a few counts of the clone carrying this T cell receptor (beta chain). The data are from a study of lymphopenia after photon versus proton radiotherapy. CDR3 length: 11 residues. From germline, CDR1 is SQVTM and CDR2 ANQGSEA. Trimming at V came to 4 bases and at J to 11 bases, leaving 5 bases not matched to a gene. TCRdb keeps only in-frame clones here, not all; method: immunoSEQ multiplex PCR. Of 50,000 to 65,000 clones listed, about nine tenths are singletons. This TCR was recovered from a man older than 75 with esophageal cancer. V gene TRBV29-1 combines with J gene TRBJ1-2, with TRBD1 matching over 9 bases. The sequenced sample was peripheral blood, obtained from a patient treated with proton-based radiotherapy. As DNA, the CDR3 is TGCAGCGTTGCTTCGACAGGGGGTTACACCTTC. Its protein product is CSVASTGGYTF.